This TCR beta chain is from a study of CD8 T cells in ankylosing spondylitis. Germline V gene lookup returns CDR1 SGHRS and CDR2 YFSETQ. Trimming removed 1 base from V and 4 bases from J; junction bases left unmatched: 7. This CDR3 is 16 amino acids long. Quantitative 5'-RACE was performed with molecular barcodes, and it yielded the TCR beta libraries. Using its own MiXCR run on the 5' RACE reads, TCRdb lists one record per CDR3 protein. The sample lists fewer than 550,000 distinct CDR3 sequences, about 5.7% occurring once. Study-level points and caveats: Past research had described some motif variants in reactive arthritis synovial fluid and blood. Matched ankylosing spondylitis synovial fluid reportedly contained a significantly enriched population of disease-linked clones. Apparently characteristic of ankylosing spondylitis blood was a TCR beta motif (about 8 highly homologous variants).

The sample holds a few counts of this clonotype. The target antigen is unknown. The TCR was taken from a male donor with ankylosing spondylitis. The material sequenced was blood, either unsorted or a sorted T cell fraction (not recorded which). The V gene is TRBV5-1, the J gene TRBJ2-1; 8 positions match TRBD2. This CDR3 reads CASSLTGAGAYNEQFF. CDR3 DNA sequence: TGCGCCAGCAGCTTGACCGGAGCGGGAGCTTACAATGAGCAGTTCTTC.